This TCR beta chain is from a study of blood T cell repertoires in COVID-19. Study in general: The origin of the acute and convalescent COVID-19 samples was the United States, Italy and Spain. PBMCs, B-cell-depleted T cells, or T cells provided the cDNA or gDNA that made up the material.

Germline V lookup: CDR1 SGHVS, CDR2 FQNEAQ. The junction had 6 bases not matched to a gene; V was cut back by 7 bases and J by 2 bases. The CDR3 consists of 15 residues. Authors' processing steps: From reference gene primer amplification, estimates of nucleated cell counts were derived. Clones were sequenced by immunoSEQ multiplex PCR, and TCRdb holds only the in-frame ones, with some missing. For V, J and clone size, that table is used; D and trimming come from the DNA. The table has tens of thousands of clones, less than 85% seen once. Sequencing was done on a sample of peripheral blood. This chain connects TRBV7-8 to TRBJ2-5, with 11 nucleotides matching TRBD2. The clonotype originates from a woman in her seventies with acute or convalescent COVID-19. CDR3 residues: CASNSLAGVQETQYF. The CDR3 nucleotides read TGTGCCAGCAACTCACTAGCGGGGGTTCAAGAGACCCAGTACTTC.